Following are 28 T cell receptor beta chains from one sample sequenced in a study of T cells in Graves' hyperthyroidism and ophthalmopathy. Amplified TCR beta CDR3 regions came from RNA transcripts. The TCR CDR3 was amplified in a first-round RT-PCR using the HTBI primer set. TCRdb passed the multiplex PCR reads through MiXCR, listing each CDR3 protein once. The sample has some 490,000 distinct CDR3 sequences, about 20% seen once. Sequences were obtained from blood. These TCRs come from a woman between 70 and 85 years old with Graves' ophthalmopathy.

This clonotype was picked up many times. V and J are TRBV20-1 and TRBJ1-1; D uncertain. V lost 0 bases to trimming and J lost 4 bases, with 12 bases between them. Germline CDR1 reads DFQATT; CDR2 reads SNEGSKA (reference sequence). The CDR3 loop spans 14 amino acids. The CDR3 here is CSARDGKRSTEAFF. CDR3 coding DNA: TGCAGTGCTAGAGATGGGAAGAGAAGCACTGAAGCTTTCTTT.

In this sample, this clonotype turned up many times. The genes are TRBV3-1 and TRBJ2-1, with unresolved D. With 5 bases removed from V and 10 bases from J, the gap between germline ends came to 15 bases. The germline CDR1 and CDR2 sequences are LGHDT and YNNKEL (reference sequence). The CDR3 length is 13 residues. As DNA, the CDR3 is TGTGCCAGCAGCGCCCGGCTAAGAGACGAGCAGTTCTTC. Translating gives CASSARLRDEQFF.

This clonotype has more than one count but fewer than ten. This chain uses TRBV11-2 with TRBJ2-5, with D perhaps TRBD2 (6 bases). V lost 7 bases and J 5 bases, leaving 41 bases between the germline ends. The CDR3 loop spans 22 amino acids. Germline loops: CDR1 SGHAT, CDR2 FQNNGV. DNA for the CDR3: TGTGCCAGCATCCGTAGGAGCGTAGACGGCGGAGGGAGGTTCTGGCGCCAGGAGACCCAGTACTTC. The encoded protein is CASIRRSVDGGGRFWRQETQYF. Variable domain in full (rest from reference TRBV11-2 and TRBJ2-5): EAGVAQSPRYKIIEKRQSVAFWCNPISGHATLYWYQQILGQGPKLLIQFQNNGVVDDSQLPKDRFSAERLKGVDSTLKIQPAKLEDSAVYLCASIRRSVDGGGRFWRQETQYFGPGTRLLVL.

The chain links TRBV4-1 to TRBJ2-1; D gene ambiguous. Germline V gene data show CDR1 as MGHRA and CDR2 as YSYEKL. Trimming stripped 3 bases from V and 7 bases from J, with 7 bases between. The CDR3 covers 12 residues. The CDR3 loop is CASSQGKNEQFF. CDR3 coding DNA: TGCGCCAGCAGCCAGGGTAAGAATGAGCAGTTCTTC.

Only a few counts were recorded for this clonotype. This chain links TRBV19 with TRBJ1-1; D is possibly TRBD1 (6 bases). V shed 10 bases and J shed 11 bases, with 17 bases lying between them. Germline V lookup: CDR1 LNHDA, CDR2 SQIVND (reference sequence). The CDR3 loop spans 11 amino acids. The CDR3 region is CATSDSSRAFF. In nucleotides, the CDR3 is TGTGCCACCTCGGACAGCTCGAGGGCTTTCTTT.

V and J are TRBV6-1 and TRBJ1-1, with 9 bases lining up with TRBD1. The CDR3 length is 17 residues. The junction had 11 bases not matched to a gene; V was cut back by 6 bases and J by 0 bases. Germline CDR1 MNHNS, CDR2 SASEGT. The CDR3 DNA reads TGTGCCAGCAGCCCCACCGGGACAGGGCACCTGAACACTGAAGCTTTCTTT. It codes for CASSPTGTGHLNTEAFF.

The sample holds a few counts of this clonotype. The rearrangement links TRBV3-1 to TRBJ1-2, with D unresolved. V dropped 0 bases and J dropped 4 bases, with 12 bases sitting between them. Germline-derived CDR1 and CDR2 are LGHDT and YNNKEL (reference sequence). The CDR3 has 15 residues. The CDR3 sequence: CASSQDSGSSYGYTF. For the CDR3, the DNA is TGTGCCAGCAGCCAAGATTCCGGCAGCTCCTATGGCTACACCTTC.

Only a few counts were recorded for this clonotype. J is TRBJ1-2 and V is TRBV20-1, with a tentative D call TRBD1 (5 bases). Deletions cut 2 bases from V and 6 bases from J, with 13 bases between. Germline CDR1 and CDR2: DFQATT and SNEGSKA (reference sequence). The CDR3 is 13 amino acids. The CDR3 DNA reads TGCAGTGCTAGAACCGGGACGGAGAATGGCTACACCTTC. Translated: CSARTGTENGYTF.

This clonotype came up once. V is TRBV5-1 and J is TRBJ2-1, with 9 bases lining up with TRBD1. The CDR3 is made up of 16 amino acids. With V trimmed by 4 bases and J by 7 bases, 12 bases remained unmatched. Germline-derived CDR1 and CDR2 are SGHRS and YFSETQ. The CDR3 nucleotides are TGCGCCAGCAGCCCTGACCGACAGGGGGGTTTGAATGAGCAGTTCTTC. Its translation is CASSPDRQGGLNEQFF.

This clonotype was seen repeatedly, ten times or more. In nucleotides, the CDR3 is TGTGCCAGCAGTGGGGGTGGTACCGGGGAGCTGTTTTTT. As protein: CASSGGGTGELFF. The rearrangement links TRBV27 to TRBJ2-2, with D perhaps assigned TRBD1 or TRBD2 (5 bases each). V was shortened by 5 bases and J by 5 bases, with 9 bases between the two germline ends. CDR1 MNHEY and CDR2 SMNVEV come from the germline V gene (reference sequence). CDR3 length equals 13 residues.

This clonotype showed up just a few times. This chain connects TRBV20-1 to TRBJ2-1; TRBD2 agrees at 9 bases. This CDR3 comprises 16 residues. CDR1 is DFQATT, CDR2 SNEGSKA, per germline (reference sequence). The trim removed 6 bases at V and 6 bases at J, leaving 15 bases unmatched. The CDR3 DNA follows: TGCAGTGCCGGAATAGTGGCGGGAGGGCCGGTCAATGAGCAGTTCTTC. Protein sequence: CSAGIVAGGPVNEQFF.

This sequence joins TRBV5-4 and TRBJ2-1; 8 bases map to TRBD2. V lost 4 bases to trimming and J lost 3 bases; unmatched junction nucleotides: 3. The CDR3 loop spans 14 amino acids. Germline V gene lookup returns CDR1 SGHNT and CDR2 YYREEE (reference sequence). The CDR3 DNA reads TGTGCCAGCAGCCCGGGGGGGTTCTACAATGAGCAGTTCTTC. Translating gives CASSPGGFYNEQFF.

J is TRBJ2-1 and V is TRBV7-2, with 7 bases that match TRBD2. The ends lost 5 bases at V and 9 bases at J; junction bases unmatched: 13. This CDR3 contains 15 residues. Looked up from germline, CDR1 is SGHTA and CDR2 is FQGNSA. CDR3 region: CASSQRREYWAEQFF. The CDR3 region has the DNA TGTGCCAGCAGCCAACGGCGGGAGTACTGGGCTGAGCAGTTCTTC.

The CDR3 DNA reads as TGTGCCAGTAGTATAAAAGGGCGGGAGACCCAGTACTTC. Translating it yields CASSIKGRETQYF. V is TRBV19 and J is TRBJ2-5, with D uncertain. Germline V lookup: CDR1 LNHDA, CDR2 SQIVND (reference sequence). Trimming removed 2 bases at V and 5 bases at J, with 9 bases between. The CDR3 has 13 amino acids. The variable domain in full, with the rest retrieved from reference TRBV19 and TRBJ2-5, is DGGITQSPKYLFRKEGQNVTLSCEQNLNHDAMYWYRQDPGQGLRLIYYSQIVNDFQKGDIAEGYSVSREKKESFPLTVTSAQKNPTAFYLCASSIKGRETQYFGPGTRLLVL.

This clonotype was detected a few times. The rearrangement joins TRBV2 to TRBJ2-2; 12 bases map to TRBD1. The germline V gene has CDR1 SNHLY and CDR2 FYNNEI. The CDR3 consists of 18 residues. Unmatched junction bases numbered 11, after V lost 5 bases and J lost 4 bases. The CDR3 sequence: CASSTGTGGPPGTGELFF. The CDR3, as DNA: TGTGCCAGCAGTACCGGGACAGGGGGCCCTCCGGGCACCGGGGAGCTGTTTTTT.

The CDR3 sequence is CASSPGLHEQFF. CDR3 nucleotides: TGTGCCAGCAGCCCGGGGCTACATGAGCAGTTCTTC. The chain couples TRBV12-3 or TRBV12-4 to TRBJ2-1; D might be TRBD1 or TRBD2, each matching 5 bases. CDR3 length: 12 amino acids. Trimming stripped 6 bases from V and 8 bases from J, with 11 bases between.

The chain uses TRBV16 and TRBJ2-7, with 9 positions matching TRBD1. Germline CDR1 is KGHSY and CDR2 is FQNENV. Trimming took 0 bases from V and 0 from J; bases not matched to a gene: 3. The CDR3 spans 16 residues. CDR3 sequence: CASSQSRDRVSYEQYF. Here the CDR3 DNA reads TGTGCCAGCAGCCAATCGAGGGACAGGGTCTCCTACGAGCAGTACTTC.

The chain carries TRBV7-9 and TRBJ2-1; the match to TRBD2 covers 9 bases. CDR3 length equals 17 residues. V trimming: 4 bases; J trimming: 0 bases; junction bases outside the gene matches: 7. The V gene's germline CDR1 is SEHNR and CDR2 FQNEAQ (reference sequence). This CDR3 is CASSYLAGGPSYNEQFF. As DNA, the CDR3 is TGTGCCAGCAGCTACCTGGCGGGAGGGCCCTCCTACAATGAGCAGTTCTTC.

The sample holds a few counts of this clonotype. The chain employs TRBV10-3 and TRBJ2-3, with TRBD1 matching over 7 bases. Germline CDR1 and CDR2: ENHRY and SYGVKD. The CDR3 is 14 residues long. The J segment lost 0 bases and the V segment lost 4 bases, leaving 1 base of the junction unmatched. The CDR3 reads CAISAGQSTDTQYF. CDR3 coding DNA: TGTGCCATCAGTGCGGGACAGAGCACAGATACGCAGTATTTT.

This chain connects TRBV5-4 to TRBJ2-5, with TRBD1 identical over 7 bases. V lost 0 bases to trimming and J lost 2 bases; unmatched junction nucleotides: 10. This CDR3 comprises 17 residues. Germline V lookup: CDR1 SGHNT, CDR2 YYREEE (reference sequence). CDR3 amino acids: CASSLAPSGTEQETQYF. The CDR3 DNA follows: TGTGCCAGCAGCTTGGCGCCCTCCGGGACAGAGCAAGAGACCCAGTACTTC.

Many counts were recorded for this clonotype. The gene calls are TRBV12-3 or TRBV12-4 and TRBJ2-3, with D perhaps matching TRBD2 (5 bases). V lost 4 bases, J lost 0 bases, and 8 bases lay in between. The CDR3 contains 14 residues. The CDR3 loop reads CASSSRVSTDTQYF. Here the CDR3 DNA reads TGTGCCAGCAGTTCGAGGGTTAGCACAGATACGCAGTATTTT.

This clonotype was counted between two and nine times. The chain couples TRBV20-1 to TRBJ2-5, with D possibly matching TRBD2 (5 bases). The CDR3 runs 12 residues. The germline CDR1 and CDR2 sequences are DFQATT and SNEGSKA (reference sequence). Trimming took off 3 bases at V and 4 bases at J, with 9 bases between the two ends. The CDR3 sequence: CSASLGRETQYF. In DNA, the CDR3 is TGCAGTGCTAGCTTGGGGAGAGAGACCCAGTACTTC.

The chain joins TRBV20-1 to TRBJ1-1; D is possibly TRBD1 (5 bases). This CDR3 is 14 amino acids long. Trimming left V 2 bases short and J 4 bases short, with 14 bases between. Germline CDR1 is DFQATT and CDR2 is SNEGSKA (reference sequence). The CDR3 loop is CSARHQIGTTEAFF. In DNA, the CDR3 is TGCAGTGCTAGACACCAGATCGGGACCACTGAAGCTTTCTTT.

This clonotype was recorded at least ten times. V gene TRBV2 combines with J gene TRBJ2-1; 13 bases are shared with TRBD2. The V gene's germline CDR1 is SNHLY and CDR2 FYNNEI. The CDR3 runs to 14 residues. J gave up 7 bases and V 6 bases, and 3 bases lay outside the gene matches. CDR3 bases: TGTGCCAGCAGGCGGACTAGCGGGAGAAATGAGCAGTTCTTC. As protein: CASRRTSGRNEQFF.

This clonotype was detected many times. The chain is built from TRBV7-2 and TRBJ1-1; D ambiguous. Per germline, CDR1 SGHTA and CDR2 FQGNSA. V lost 0 bases, J lost 7 bases, and 12 bases lay in between. This CDR3 has 14 residues. CDR3 loop: CASSLARGVGEAFF. DNA of the CDR3: TGTGCCAGCAGCTTAGCGCGGGGTGTTGGTGAAGCTTTCTTT.

The chain recombines TRBV30 with TRBJ2-3, with a possible D match to TRBD2 (5 bases). Germline CDR1 reads GTSNPN; CDR2 reads SVGIG (reference sequence). V dropped 8 bases and J dropped 5 bases, with 20 bases sitting between them. This CDR3 has 14 amino acids. CDR3 amino acids: CAGRGTSVIDTQYF. DNA of the CDR3: TGTGCCGGACGGGGTACCAGCGTTATAGATACGCAGTATTTT.

In this sample, this clonotype turned up a few times. V gene TRBV6-1 combines with J gene TRBJ2-5, with 13 bases fitting TRBD2. J gave up 4 bases and V 4 bases, and 6 bases lay outside the gene matches. The CDR3 runs 16 residues. Germline V CDR1 and CDR2: MNHNS, SASEGT. CDR3 sequence reads: CASSVLAGGPVETQYF. DNA of the CDR3: TGTGCCAGCAGTGTACTAGCGGGAGGGCCCGTAGAGACCCAGTACTTC.

This clonotype was observed a few times. This sequence joins TRBV20-1 and TRBJ2-7; D possibly corresponds to TRBD1 (5 bases). There are 14 residues in the CDR3. V was trimmed by 7 bases and J by 3 bases, leaving 19 bases between them. Germline loops: CDR1 DFQATT, CDR2 SNEGSKA (reference sequence). The CDR3 spells CSVQPRQWNYEQYF. CDR3 DNA: TGCAGTGTCCAACCAAGACAGTGGAACTACGAGCAGTACTTC.